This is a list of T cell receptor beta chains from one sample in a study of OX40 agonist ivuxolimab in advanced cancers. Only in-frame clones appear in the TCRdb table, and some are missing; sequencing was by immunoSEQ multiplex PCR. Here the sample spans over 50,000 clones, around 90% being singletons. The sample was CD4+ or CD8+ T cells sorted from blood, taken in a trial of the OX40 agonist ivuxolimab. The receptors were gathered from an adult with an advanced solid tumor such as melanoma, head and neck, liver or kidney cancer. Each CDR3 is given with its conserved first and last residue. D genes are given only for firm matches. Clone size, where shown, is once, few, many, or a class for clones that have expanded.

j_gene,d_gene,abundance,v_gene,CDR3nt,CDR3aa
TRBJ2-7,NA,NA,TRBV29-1,TGCAGCGTTGAAAACGGCTACGAGCAGTACTTC,CSVENGYEQYF
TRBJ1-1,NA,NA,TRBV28,TGTGCCAGCAGTTTAATTAAGAACACTGAAGCTTTCTTT,CASSLIKNTEAFF
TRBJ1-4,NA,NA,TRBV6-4,TGTGCCAGCAGTGTTAGCTTGGGAGAAGGGGAACTGTTTTTT,CASSVSLGEGELFF
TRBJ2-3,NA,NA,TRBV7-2,TGTGCCAGCAGCTCTAGCGCATTACGGATCACAGATACGCAGTATTTT,CASSSSALRITDTQYF
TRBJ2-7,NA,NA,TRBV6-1,TGTGCCAGCACCCCGGGCAGGTCTAATTACGAGCAGTACTTC,CASTPGRSNYEQYF
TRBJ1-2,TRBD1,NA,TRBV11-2,TGTGCCAGCAGTAAGGGGCAGGGGGCGGACTATGGCTACACCTTC,CASSKGQGADYGYTF
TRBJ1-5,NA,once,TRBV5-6,TGTGCCGGCAGCTTGGGGGGTTTTAATCAGCCCCAGCATTTT,CAGSLGGFNQPQHF
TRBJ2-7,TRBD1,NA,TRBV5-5,TGTGCCAGCAGCAAACAGGGGGCCGAGCAGTACTTC,CASSKQGAEQYF
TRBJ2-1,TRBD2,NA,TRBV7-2,TGTGCCAGCAGTGTTAGGGGTCAGACACTAGCGTCCTACAATGAGCAGTTCTTC,CASSVRGQTLASYNEQFF
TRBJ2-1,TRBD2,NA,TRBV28,TGTGCCAGCAGTTCTCTTGGGGAGGGGTTGATGGATGAGCAGTTCTTC,CASSSLGEGLMDEQFF
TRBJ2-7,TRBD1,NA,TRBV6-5,TGTGCCAGCAGTTACTCCATACCGACAGGGCCCGAGCAGTACTTC,CASSYSIPTGPEQYF
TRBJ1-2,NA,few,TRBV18,TGTGCCAGCTCACCTTTAGAGTCGCGCTATGGCTACACCTTC,CASSPLESRYGYTF
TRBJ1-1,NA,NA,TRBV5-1,TGCGCCAGCAGCGCCGGGGGGAAAGCTGAAGCTTTCTTT,CASSAGGKAEAFF
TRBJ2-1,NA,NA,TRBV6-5,TGTGCCAGCAGGGGCCCCCGGGGTTACAATGAGCAGTTCTTC,CASRGPRGYNEQFF
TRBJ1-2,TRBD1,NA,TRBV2,TGTGCCAGCAGTCGGACAGGGAATACTAACTATGGCTACACCTTC,CASSRTGNTNYGYTF
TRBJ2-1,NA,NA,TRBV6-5,TGTGCCAGCAGTTATCGGGGGTGGGCTGAGCAGTTCTTC,CASSYRGWAEQFF
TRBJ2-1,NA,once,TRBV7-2,TGTGCCAGCAGCACACAGCCCCAGGAGCAGTTCTTC,CASSTQPQEQFF
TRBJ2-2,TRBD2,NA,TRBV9,TGTGCCAGCGGTGATAGCGGGCGCTTCCGTATCACCGGGGAGCTGTTTTTT,CASGDSGRFRITGELFF
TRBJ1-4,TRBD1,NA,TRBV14,TGTGCCAGCAGCCAAGATTTAGGGGGCGGTGAAAAACTGTTTTTT,CASSQDLGGGEKLFF
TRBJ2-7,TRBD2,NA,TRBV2,TGTGCCAGCAGCGACGAAGCGGGAGGCTCCTACGAGCAGTACTTC,CASSDEAGGSYEQYF
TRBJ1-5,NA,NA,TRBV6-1,TGTGCCAGCAAAGGAACCCCCTTGGGCAATCAGCCCCAGCATTTT,CASKGTPLGNQPQHF
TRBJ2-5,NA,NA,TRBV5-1,TGCGCCAGCAGCTTCGACAATCAAGAGACCCAGTACTTC,CASSFDNQETQYF
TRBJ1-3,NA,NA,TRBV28,TGTGCCAGCAGTCAGGGAGGCTCTGGAAACACCATATATTTT,CASSQGGSGNTIYF
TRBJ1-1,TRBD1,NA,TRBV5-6,TGTGCCAGCAGCCCTGGGGGACAGGGGAGGGTGGCTTTCTTT,CASSPGGQGRVAFF
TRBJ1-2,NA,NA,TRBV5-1,TGCGCCAGCAGCCCCAGACCTGCTCAGGGTGGCTACACCTTC,CASSPRPAQGGYTF
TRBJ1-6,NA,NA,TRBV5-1,TGCGCCAGCAGCCCGGACGGCAGGGAAAATTCACCCCTCCACTTT,CASSPDGRENSPLHF
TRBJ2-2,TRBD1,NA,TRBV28,TGTGCCAGCACCAGGGGGCGACGAGACACCGGGGAGCTGTTTTTT,CASTRGRRDTGELFF
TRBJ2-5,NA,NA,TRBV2,TGTGCCAGCAGTGAAAACCTTGGAGAGACCCAGTACTTC,CASSENLGETQYF
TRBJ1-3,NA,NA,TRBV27,TGTGCCAGCAGTTTTATCTATCCCGGCAGGGGCTCTGGAAACACCATATATTTT,CASSFIYPGRGSGNTIYF
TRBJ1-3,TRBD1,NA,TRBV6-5,TGTGCCAGCAGTTTACACAGGGGGTCTGGAAACACCATATATTTT,CASSLHRGSGNTIYF
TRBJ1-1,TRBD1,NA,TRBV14,TGTGCCAGCAGCCTTGTTGCGACAGGGGCCACCTACACTGAAGCTTTCTTT,CASSLVATGATYTEAFF
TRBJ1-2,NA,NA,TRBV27,TGTGCCAGCACCCAATGGGGTTCAGACTATGGCTACACCTTC,CASTQWGSDYGYTF
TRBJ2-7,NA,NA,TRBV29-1,TGCAGCGTGGCCGGGGGCGGGATACTTGAGCAGTACTTC,CSVAGGGILEQYF
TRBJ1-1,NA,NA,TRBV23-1,TGCGCCAGCAGTTTCCAAAACACTGAAGCTTTCTTT,CASSFQNTEAFF
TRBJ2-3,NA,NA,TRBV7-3,TGTGCCAGCAGCCGAAGTGCCCTCACAGATACGCAGTATTTT,CASSRSALTDTQYF
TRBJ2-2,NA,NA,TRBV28,TGTGCCACCAGGGGGACTGCGAACACCGGGGAGCTGTTTTTT,CATRGTANTGELFF
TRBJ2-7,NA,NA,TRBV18,TGTGCCAGCTCACCTCGGACGGAGTCCGAGCAGTACTTC,CASSPRTESEQYF
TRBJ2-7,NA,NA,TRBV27,TGTGCCAGCAGTTTATCAGGGAGAAATATCTACGAGCAGTACTTC,CASSLSGRNIYEQYF
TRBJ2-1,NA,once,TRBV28,TGTGCCAGCAGTTTAAGGCGGAGCTCCTACAATGAGCAGTTCTTC,CASSLRRSSYNEQFF
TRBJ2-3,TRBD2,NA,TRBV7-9,TGTGCCAGCAGCTTCGACCCGGGGGGAGATACGCAGTATTTT,CASSFDPGGDTQYF
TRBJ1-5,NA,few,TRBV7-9,TGTGCCAGCAGCTTAGAGGGCACCCCTGGGGAGCCCCAGCATTTT,CASSLEGTPGEPQHF
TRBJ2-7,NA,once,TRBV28,TGTGCCAGCAGTCCTTATAAGGGTGACGGCTGGAGCTCCTACGAGCAGTACTTC,CASSPYKGDGWSSYEQYF
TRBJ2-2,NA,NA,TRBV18,TGTGCCAGTATCTTTAATCCGATCTACGTGGCCGGGGAGCTGTTTTTT,CASIFNPIYVAGELFF
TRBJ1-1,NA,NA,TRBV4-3,TGCGCCAGCAGCCAAGGGTCCGAAGCTTTCTTT,CASSQGSEAFF